The present entry profiles one T cell receptor beta chain with its context. These data originate in a study of blood T cell repertoires in COVID-19. Germline loops: CDR1 SGDLS, CDR2 YYNGEE. The CDR3 length is 15 residues. J lost 1 base, V lost 0 bases, and 4 bases had no gene match. Profiled with immunoSEQ multiplex PCR; TCRdb holds only in-frame clones, not every one. The data contain around 71,000 clones, around 83% of them singletons. The source is a man aged 25-45 years with COVID-19, enrolled during active disease. This chain connects TRBV9 to TRBJ2-7; 7 bases align to TRBD2. The specimen was peripheral blood. CDR3 nucleotides: TGTGCCAGCAGCGTAGTAGCGGGCGCATCCTACGAGCAGTACTTC. Its translation is CASSVVAGASYEQYF. Based on the CDR3 plus reference TRBV9 and TRBJ2-7, the full variable domain is DSGVTQTPKHLITATGQRVTLRCSPRSGDLSVYWYQQSLDQGLQFLIQYYNGEERAKGNILERFSAQQFPDLHSELNLSSLELGDSALYFCASSVVAGASYEQYFGPGTRLTVT.